Reported below is one T cell receptor beta chain. Antigen specificity is unknown. This record belongs to a study of shared clonotypes between healthy human individuals. The wider study: Donor ages ranged 18 to 49 years: a couple of women, a few men.

Overall study findings and caveats: Naive CD4 clonotype sharing across four donors was about 5.3%.

V was shortened by 6 bases and J by 5 bases, with 17 bases between the two germline ends. The germline V gene encodes CDR1 SEHNR and CDR2 FQNEAQ (reference sequence). This CDR3 is 14 amino acids long. On sorted subsets, replicate PCRs used 200 ng DNA, or some 28,000 T cell genomes. Only in-frame clones appear in the TCRdb table, and some are missing; sequencing was by immunoSEQ multiplex PCR. The table includes roughly 2,300,000 clones, about nine tenths detected once. The clonotype comes from a man aged 18-30 years in good health. Some clones in this sample may be carry-over from other donors' samples. The sample consisted of naive CD4+ T cells from PBMCs. Described subset: CD45RA+ positively selected. The V gene is TRBV7-9, the J gene TRBJ2-7; D remains ambiguous. The CDR3 sequence is CASSLPVGFNEQYF. The DNA of the CDR3 is TGTGCCAGCAGTCTCCCGGTAGGGTTTAACGAGCAGTACTTC. Filled out from reference TRBV7-9 and TRBJ2-7, the complete variable domain reads DTGVSQNPRHKITKRGQNVTFRCDPISEHNRLYWYRQTLGQGPEFLTYFQNEAQLEKSRLLSDRFSAERPKGSFSTLEIQRTEQGDSAMYLCASSLPVGFNEQYFGPGTRLTVT.